This T cell receptor beta chain is from a study of cytomegalovirus exposure and HLA in healthy donors. Germline lookup yields CDR1 SGHRS and CDR2 YFSETQ. This CDR3 contains 15 residues. The trim removed 7 bases at V and 4 bases at J, leaving 13 bases unmatched. Donors consisted of healthy bone marrow donors. A multiplex PCR was run with 60 Vbeta primers and 13 Jbeta primers. The repertoire was sequenced with immunoSEQ multiplex PCR; TCRdb's copy has only in-frame clones and lacks some. The sample includes some 70,000 clones. The sample comprised PBMCs. The clonotype originates from a middle-aged man in good health and CMV-seronegative. The chain employs TRBV5-1 and TRBJ1-1; the match to TRBD1 covers 7 bases. For the CDR3, the DNA is TGCGCCAGCCGTAGGGACAGCACCCAGGGCACTGAAGCTTTCTTT. This gives the protein CASRRDSTQGTEAFF.